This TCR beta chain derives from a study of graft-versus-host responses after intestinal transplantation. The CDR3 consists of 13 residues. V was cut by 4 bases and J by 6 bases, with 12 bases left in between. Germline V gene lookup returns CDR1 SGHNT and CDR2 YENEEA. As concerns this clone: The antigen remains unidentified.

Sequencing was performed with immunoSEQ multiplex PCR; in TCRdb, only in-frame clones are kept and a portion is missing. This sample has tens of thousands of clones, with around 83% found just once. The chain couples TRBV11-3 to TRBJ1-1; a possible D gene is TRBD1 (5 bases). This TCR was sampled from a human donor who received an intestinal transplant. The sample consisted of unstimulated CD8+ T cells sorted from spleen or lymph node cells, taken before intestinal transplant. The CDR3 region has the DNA TGTGCCAGCAGCTCGGCCCTAGGGGCTGAAGCTTTCTTT. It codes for CASSSALGAEAFF. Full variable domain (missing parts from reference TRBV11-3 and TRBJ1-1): EAGVVQSPRYKIIEKKQPVAFWCNPISGHNTLYWYLQNLGQGPELLIRYENEEAVDDSQLPKDRFSAERLKGVDSTLKIQPAELGDSAVYLCASSSALGAEAFFGQGTRLTVV.